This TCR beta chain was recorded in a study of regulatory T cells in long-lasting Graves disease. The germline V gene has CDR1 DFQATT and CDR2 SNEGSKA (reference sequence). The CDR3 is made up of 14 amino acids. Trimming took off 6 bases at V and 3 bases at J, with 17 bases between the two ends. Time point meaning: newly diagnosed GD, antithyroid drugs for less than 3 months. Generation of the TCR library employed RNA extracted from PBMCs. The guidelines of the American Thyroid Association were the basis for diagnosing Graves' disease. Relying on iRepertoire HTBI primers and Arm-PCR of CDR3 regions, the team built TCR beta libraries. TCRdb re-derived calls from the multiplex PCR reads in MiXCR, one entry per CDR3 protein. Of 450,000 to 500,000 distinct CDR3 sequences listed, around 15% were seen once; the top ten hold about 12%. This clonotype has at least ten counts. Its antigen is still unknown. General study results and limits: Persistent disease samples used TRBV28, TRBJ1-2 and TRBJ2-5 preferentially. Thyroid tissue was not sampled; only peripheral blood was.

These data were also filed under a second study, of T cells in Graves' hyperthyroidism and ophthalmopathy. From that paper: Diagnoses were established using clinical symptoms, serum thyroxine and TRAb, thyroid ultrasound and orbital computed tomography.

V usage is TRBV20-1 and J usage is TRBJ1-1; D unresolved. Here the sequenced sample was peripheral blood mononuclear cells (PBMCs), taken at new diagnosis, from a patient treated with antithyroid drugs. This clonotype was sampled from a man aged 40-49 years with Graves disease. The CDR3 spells CSAHPLGRDTEAFF. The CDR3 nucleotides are TGCAGTGCCCATCCATTGGGGAGGGACACTGAAGCTTTCTTT.